The 32 T cell receptor beta chains listed next were all sequenced from one sample in a study of T cells in Graves' hyperthyroidism and ophthalmopathy. Researchers amplified the TCR beta CDR3 regions from RNA transcripts. First-round RT-PCR with HTBI primers amplified the TCR CDR3 region. TCRdb re-analysed the multiplex PCR reads in MiXCR, keeping a single row per CDR3 protein. Of approximately 400,000 distinct CDR3 sequences in the sample, more than 13% were seen once. The sequenced material came from blood. These TCRs come from a woman aged 25 to 39 with Graves' hyperthyroidism.

This clonotype was found many times. CDR3 bases: TGTGCCAGCAGTTTGAACAGGGAGACTGAAGCTTTCTTT. It yields the protein CASSLNRETEAFF. The J gene is TRBJ1-1, the V gene TRBV27, with D possibly being TRBD1 (6 bases). CDR1 MNHEY and CDR2 SMNVEV come from the germline V gene (reference sequence). With 3 bases removed from V and 5 bases from J, the gap between germline ends came to 10 bases. The length of the CDR3 is 13 residues.

This clonotype was seen many times. This chain joins TRBV12-3 or TRBV12-4 and TRBJ1-1; D is unresolved. The CDR3 spans 12 residues. Trimming cost V 5 bases and J 8 bases, with 12 bases left between them. The CDR3 DNA is TGTGCCAGCAGTCGACCGGGCATCGAAGCTTTCTTT. Translating it yields CASSRPGIEAFF.

This clonotype showed up just a few times. Germline is not matched at one junction end, which may reflect a read error. The chain couples TRBV28 to TRBJ2-3, with no clear D. The germline V gene encodes CDR1 MDHEN and CDR2 SYDVKM. The CDR3 runs to 14 residues. CDR3 sequence (DNA): TGTGCCAGCAGTTGCCACCGCGGTCCGGATACGCGGTATTTT. Its protein is CASSCHRGPDTRYF.

This clonotype was recorded at least ten times. The chain combines TRBV7-9 with TRBJ2-7; 11 positions match TRBD1. V was pared by 5 bases and J by 3 bases, with 6 bases of the junction left unmatched. CDR3 length equals 15 residues. Germline CDR1 reads SEHNR; CDR2 reads FQNEAQ (reference sequence). The CDR3 sequence is CASSAGQGAGYEQYF. As DNA, the CDR3 is TGTGCCAGCAGCGCCGGACAGGGGGCGGGCTACGAGCAGTACTTC.

The rearrangement links TRBV2 to TRBJ2-4; D gene ambiguous. Germline values: CDR1 SNHLY, CDR2 FYNNEI. The CDR3 is made up of 13 amino acids. With 7 bases removed from V and 0 bases from J, the gap between germline ends came to 7 bases. CDR3: CASNKGAKNIQYF. CDR3 nucleotide sequence: TGTGCCAGCAACAAGGGAGCCAAAAACATTCAGTACTTC. Complete variable domain (other parts from reference TRBV2 and TRBJ2-4): EPEVTQTPSHQVTQMGQEVILRCVPISNHLYFYWYRQILGQKVEFLVSFYNNEISEKSEIFDDQFSVERPDGSNFTLKIRSTKLEDSAMYFCASNKGAKNIQYFGAGTRLSVL.

This clonotype turned up a few times. Given the absence of the conserved phenylalanine or tryptophan at the CDR3 end, a read error is likely. This chain connects TRBV28 to TRBJ2-7; the D gene is possibly TRBD1 (8 bases). V dropped 5 bases and J dropped 2 bases, with 19 bases sitting between them. Germline V gives CDR1 MDHEN, CDR2 SYDVKM. The CDR3 is made up of 16 amino acids. The CDR3 protein is CASSPPRTGGAYEQYL. The CDR3 DNA reads TGTGCCAGCAGTCCCCCCAGAACAGGGGGGGCCTACGAGCAGTACCTC.

There are many counts of this clonotype. The V and J genes are TRBV29-1 and TRBJ1-1; tentatively, D is TRBD1 (5 bases). CDR1 and CDR2 from the germline V gene are SQVTM and ANQGSEA. The V and J ends lost 6 bases and 8 bases respectively, with 16 bases between them. The CDR3 sequence is 12 residues long. The CDR3 region is CSVVGGVVEAFF. DNA of the CDR3: TGCAGCGTCGTTGGGGGGGTTGTGGAAGCTTTCTTT. Together with reference TRBV29-1 and TRBJ1-1, the CDR3 gives the full variable domain: SAVISQKPSRDICQRGTSLTIQCQVDSQVTMMFWYRQQPGQSLTLIATANQGSEATYESGFVIDKFPISRPNLTFSTLTVSNMSPEDSSIYLCSVVGGVVEAFFGQGTRLTVV.

With regard to this clonotype: Just one base apart from a much larger clone, this may be a read error. The chain links TRBV3-1 to TRBJ2-1, with TRBD2 matching 12 bases. Per germline, CDR1 LGHDT and CDR2 YNNKEL (reference sequence). The CDR3 has 16 residues. CDR3 in amino acids: CASSQRASGRENGQFF. DNA for the CDR3: TGTGCCAGCAGCCAAAGGGCTAGCGGGAGGGAAAATGGGCAGTTCTTC.

The table lists this clonotype with a count of one. The chain combines TRBV7-2 with TRBJ2-7; 10 bases fit TRBD2. CDR1 is SGHTA, CDR2 FQGNSA, per germline. This CDR3 is 14 amino acids long. V was clipped by 3 bases and J by 7 bases; unmatched bases: 6. The chain's CDR3 is CASSFSGLAEEQYF. The DNA for the CDR3 is TGTGCCAGCAGCTTTTCCGGACTAGCGGAGGAGCAGTACTTC.

The chain is built from TRBV20-1 and TRBJ2-5; 16 bases align to TRBD2. CDR1 and CDR2 (germline): DFQATT, SNEGSKA (reference sequence). The CDR3 is made up of 14 amino acids. Trimming removed 7 bases from V and 9 bases from J; junction bases left unmatched: 8. CDR3 DNA sequence: TGCAGTGGAGGGACTAGCGGGAGGGGCCCGGCCCAGTACTTC. This codes for CSGGTSGRGPAQYF.

In its sample, this clonotype was seen many times. The V gene is TRBV7-6, the J gene TRBJ2-1; maybe TRBD1 (5 bases). The length of the CDR3 is 13 residues. The germline V gene has CDR1 SGHVS and CDR2 FNYEAQ. V lost 5 bases and J 6 bases, leaving 11 bases between the germline ends. The CDR3 loop reads CASSARVSNEQFF. In DNA, the CDR3 is TGTGCCAGCAGCGCCAGGGTCAGCAATGAGCAGTTCTTC. The full variable domain, in which reference TRBV7-6 and TRBJ2-1 provide the parts outside the CDR3, is GAGVSQSPRYKVTKRGQDVALRCDPISGHVSLYWYRQALGQGPEFLTYFNYEAQQDKSGLPNDRFSAERPEGSISTLTIQRTEQRDSAMYRCASSARVSNEQFFGPGTRLTVL.

V is TRBV4-1 and J is TRBJ2-2; D gene uncertain. There are 12 residues in the CDR3. V was pared by 6 bases and J by 6 bases, with 8 bases between. Per the germline V gene, CDR1 is MGHRA and CDR2 is YSYEKL. The chain's CDR3 is CASRPGSGELFF. The DNA for the CDR3 is TGCGCCAGCAGGCCAGGCTCCGGGGAGCTGTTTTTT.

This clonotype was detected many times. The rearrangement links TRBV28 to TRBJ2-2, with D tentatively TRBD1 or TRBD2 (5 bases each). Germline CDR1 MDHEN, CDR2 SYDVKM. Trimming cost V 6 bases and J 3 bases, with 17 bases left between them. The CDR3 sequence is 16 residues long. CDR3 residues: CASRQPGDRHTGELFF. The CDR3 nucleotides read TGTGCCAGCAGACAACCCGGGGACCGGCACACCGGGGAGCTGTTTTTT.

This rearrangement joins TRBV20-1 to TRBJ1-5; no clear D. Germline CDR1 is DFQATT and CDR2 is SNEGSKA (reference sequence). The V and J ends lost 3 bases and 3 bases respectively, with 15 bases between them. The CDR3 extends over 15 amino acids. CDR3 in amino acids: CSASSPGLDNQPQHF. CDR3 nucleotides: TGCAGTGCTAGTTCCCCCGGGTTGGACAATCAGCCCCAGCATTTT.

A few counts support this clonotype. The chain links TRBV7-9 to TRBJ2-2, with D perhaps matching TRBD2 (5 bases). The germline CDR1 and CDR2 sequences are SEHNR and FQNEAQ (reference sequence). V was pared by 4 bases and J by 4 bases, with 22 bases between. The CDR3 runs 18 residues. CDR3 in DNA: TGTGCCAGCAGCTCGACTAATCCACGCCTTAGTAGCACCGGGGAGCTGTTTTTT. Its translation: CASSSTNPRLSSTGELFF.

This clonotype came up many times. The V call is TRBV6-1, the J call TRBJ1-4; TRBD1 matches 7 bases. J was trimmed by 7 bases and V by 5 bases; bases with no gene match: 7. Germline loops: CDR1 MNHNS, CDR2 SASEGT. CDR3 length: 14 amino acids. The CDR3 DNA follows: TGTGCCAGCAGTTACGGGCAGGGGGGTGAAAAACTGTTTTTT. This sequence encodes CASSYGQGGEKLFF.

On this clonotype: This may be a read error: a much more frequent sequence differs by one nucleotide. The chain combines TRBV13 with TRBJ2-3; the match to TRBD2 covers 9 bases. V was clipped by 4 bases and J by 2 bases; unmatched bases: 13. CDR1 is PRHDT and CDR2 is FYEKMQ in the germline V gene (reference sequence). The CDR3 is made up of 18 amino acids. The DNA for the CDR3 is TGTGCCAGCAGCTCCTTATTTAGCGGGAGAGGGGCCACAGATACGCAGTATTTT. Residues: CASSSLFSGRGATDTQYF.

This clonotype was found many times. The chain links TRBV28 to TRBJ1-5; the D is unclear. Trimming shortened V by 5 bases and J by 5 bases, and 10 bases separated the two germline ends. The germline V gene encodes CDR1 MDHEN and CDR2 SYDVKM. The CDR3 is made up of 13 amino acids. The CDR3 region is CASSLEVDQPQHF. DNA for the CDR3: TGTGCCAGCAGTCTAGAGGTTGATCAGCCCCAGCATTTT.

Concerning this clonotype itself: Being one base from a much bigger clone, this may be a read error. The chain employs TRBV10-3 and TRBJ1-5; D ambiguous. The CDR3 length is 12 residues. Germline CDR1 is ENHRY and CDR2 is SYGVKD. CDR3 amino acids: CVISVGNQPQHF. The DNA of the CDR3 is TGTGTCATCAGTGTTGGGAATCAGCCCCAGCATTTT.

V gene TRBV27 combines with J gene TRBJ2-3, with D unresolved. Germline V lookup: CDR1 MNHEY, CDR2 SMNVEV (reference sequence). CDR3 length: 12 amino acids. Between the trimmed V and J ends, which lost 6 bases and 3 bases, there was a span of 7 bases. The CDR3 here is CASRTITDTQYF. The CDR3 region has the DNA TGTGCCAGCAGAACAATAACAGATACGCAGTATTTT.

This clonotype was seen at least ten times. The J gene is TRBJ2-1, the V gene TRBV20-1, with 12 bases lining up with TRBD2. Unmatched junction bases numbered 29, after V lost 4 bases and J lost 7 bases. From germline, CDR1 is DFQATT and CDR2 SNEGSKA (reference sequence). The CDR3 has 22 amino acids. CDR3 bases: TGCAGTGCTACTAACCGAGGCACCTCGACTAGCGGGGGATCGCCGGTACCAAATGAGCAGTTCTTC. Protein: CSATNRGTSTSGGSPVPNEQFF.

The count of this clonotype is one. The rearrangement uses TRBV29-1 and TRBJ2-5; D gene uncertain. This CDR3 comprises 11 residues. Trimming stripped 3 bases from V and 4 bases from J, with 6 bases between. Germline loops: CDR1 SQVTM, CDR2 ANQGSEA. The CDR3, as DNA: TGCAGCGTTGAGGAGCGAGAGACCCAGTACTTC. Translation gives CSVEERETQYF.

There are many counts of this clonotype. The chain joins TRBV28 to TRBJ2-7; perhaps TRBD2 as D (6 bases). The V end lost 7 bases, the J end lost 1 base, and 20 bases lay between the germline ends. This CDR3 is 16 amino acids long. Per germline, CDR1 MDHEN and CDR2 SYDVKM. The CDR3 protein is CASTTGSGEGSYEQYF. The CDR3 DNA reads TGTGCCAGCACCACCGGGTCGGGAGAGGGTTCCTACGAGCAGTACTTC.

At least ten counts were recorded for this clonotype. The CDR3 region is CASSLGTQTGETQYF. The CDR3 DNA reads as TGTGCCAGCAGCTTAGGGACTCAGACAGGAGAGACCCAGTACTTC. J is TRBJ2-5 and V is TRBV5-5; D assignment may be TRBD1 or TRBD2 (6 bases each). The CDR3 extends over 15 amino acids. CDR1 and CDR2 from the germline V gene are SGHKS and YYEKEE (reference sequence). V was trimmed by 2 bases and J by 4 bases, leaving 15 bases between them.

This clonotype came up a few times. The rearrangement links TRBV19 to TRBJ1-5; 11 nucleotides match TRBD1. J lost 1 base, V lost 9 bases, and 5 bases had no gene match. The germline CDR1 and CDR2 sequences are LNHDA and SQIVND (reference sequence). The CDR3 sequence is 15 residues long. DNA for the CDR3: TGTGCCAGCACCTGGGACAGGGGGAGCAATCAGCCCCAGCATTTT. It encodes CASTWDRGSNQPQHF.

This chain uses TRBV24-1 with TRBJ2-1; 10 bases align to TRBD2. Germline lookup yields CDR1 KGHDR and CDR2 SFDVKD. Unmatched junction bases numbered 6, after V lost 4 bases and J lost 4 bases. This CDR3 has 16 residues. The CDR3 DNA reads TGTGCCACCAGTGACCCACGGACTAGCGGATACAATGAGCAGTTCTTC. Amino acid sequence: CATSDPRTSGYNEQFF.

This clonotype has ten or more counts. The chain combines TRBV27 with TRBJ2-7; the D gene could be TRBD1 or TRBD2 (5 bases each). Germline assignment: CDR1 MNHEY and CDR2 SMNVEV (reference sequence). The CDR3 sequence is 14 residues long. Trimming removed 8 bases at V and 0 bases at J, with 14 bases between. The CDR3 sequence: CASGPGTVSYEQYF. The DNA of the CDR3 is TGTGCCAGCGGACCCGGGACCGTCTCCTACGAGCAGTACTTC.

This clonotype was picked up a small number of times. The chain combines TRBV27 with TRBJ1-2; 11 bases are shared with TRBD1. From germline, CDR1 is MNHEY and CDR2 SMNVEV (reference sequence). The CDR3 is made up of 17 amino acids. With V trimmed by 5 bases and J by 7 bases, 15 bases remained unmatched. The CDR3 sequence is CASSPRNGQGAQTGYTF. The CDR3 DNA reads TGTGCCAGCAGTCCAAGAAACGGACAGGGGGCGCAGACTGGCTACACCTTC.

At least ten counts were recorded for this clonotype. The V and J genes are TRBV7-2 and TRBJ1-1; D perhaps matches TRBD1 (5 bases). In germline, CDR1 is SGHTA, CDR2 FQGNSA. The CDR3 is 14 residues long. Between the trimmed V and J ends, which lost 7 bases and 0 bases, there was a span of 12 bases. CDR3 nucleotide sequence: TGTGCCAGCACCAGGGCAGGGATGAACACTGAAGCTTTCTTT. This encodes CASTRAGMNTEAFF.

The gene calls are TRBV7-8 and TRBJ2-2; a weak D match, TRBD1 (5 bases). V was shortened by 0 bases and J by 2 bases, with 10 bases between the two germline ends. The CDR3 has 16 residues. CDR1 is SGHVS, CDR2 FQNEAQ, per germline. CDR3 region: CASSLARGPNTGELFF. In DNA, the CDR3 is TGTGCCAGCAGCTTAGCTAGGGGCCCCAACACCGGGGAGCTGTTTTTT.

This clonotype was seen a handful of times. The chain is built from TRBV9 and TRBJ2-1; D is uncertain. The germline V gene encodes CDR1 SGDLS and CDR2 YYNGEE. V lost 0 bases, J lost 5 bases, and 9 bases lay in between. The CDR3 totals 14 residues. DNA for the CDR3: TGTGCCAGCAGCGTAGATGTGGGTAACAATGAGCAGTTCTTC. This translates into CASSVDVGNNEQFF. Full variable domain (outside the CDR3, taken from reference TRBV9 and TRBJ2-1): DSGVTQTPKHLITATGQRVTLRCSPRSGDLSVYWYQQSLDQGLQFLIQYYNGEERAKGNILERFSAQQFPDLHSELNLSSLELGDSALYFCASSVDVGNNEQFFGPGTRLTVL.

This clonotype came up a few times. No conserved phenylalanine or tryptophan is present at the end of the CDR3, so a read error is the likely explanation. The J gene is TRBJ1-5, the V gene TRBV7-9; 7 bases agree with TRBD1. The CDR3 length is 16 residues. V was pared by 2 bases and J by 4 bases, with 8 bases of the junction left unmatched. Germline V gives CDR1 SEHNR, CDR2 FQNEAQ (reference sequence). The DNA of the CDR3 is TGTGCCAGCAGCTTATTTGGGGACAGCCAAAATCAGCCCCAGCATCTT. Protein product: CASSLFGDSQNQPQHL.